This paragraph covers one TCR beta chain sequence. The record originates from a study of blood T cell repertoires in COVID-19. Per germline, CDR1 SGHTS and CDR2 YDEGEE. Deletions cut 0 bases from V and 5 bases from J, with 12 bases between. The CDR3 is 15 residues long. Assay used: immunoSEQ multiplex PCR; TCRdb lists only in-frame clones, some missing. The table records about 120,000 clones, roughly four fifths of them present only once. This rearrangement joins TRBV5-8 to TRBJ2-1; no definite D call. This clonotype originated in a human donor in a cohort sampled during active COVID-19. The specimen was peripheral blood. The DNA for the CDR3 is TGTGCCAGCAGCTTGGGCCTTTATGCTAACAATGAGCAGTTCTTC. The encoded protein is CASSLGLYANNEQFF.